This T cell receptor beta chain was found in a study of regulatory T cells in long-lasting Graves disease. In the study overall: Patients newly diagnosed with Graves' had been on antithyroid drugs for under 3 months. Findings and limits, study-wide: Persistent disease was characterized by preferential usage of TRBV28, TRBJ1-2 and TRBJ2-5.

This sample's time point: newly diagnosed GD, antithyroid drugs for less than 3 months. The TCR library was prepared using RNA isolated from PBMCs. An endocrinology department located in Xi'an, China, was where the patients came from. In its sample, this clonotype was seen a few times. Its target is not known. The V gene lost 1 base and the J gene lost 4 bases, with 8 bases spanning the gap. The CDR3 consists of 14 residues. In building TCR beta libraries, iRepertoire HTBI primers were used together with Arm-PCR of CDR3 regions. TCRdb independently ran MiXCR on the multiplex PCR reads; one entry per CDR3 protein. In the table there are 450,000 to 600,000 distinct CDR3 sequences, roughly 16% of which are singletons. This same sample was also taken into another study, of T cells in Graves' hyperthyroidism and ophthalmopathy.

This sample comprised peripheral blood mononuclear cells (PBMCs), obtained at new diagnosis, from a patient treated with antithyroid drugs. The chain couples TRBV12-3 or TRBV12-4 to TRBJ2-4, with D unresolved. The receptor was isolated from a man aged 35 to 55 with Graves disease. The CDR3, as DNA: TGTGCCAGCAGTTTAGAAGGGTTGAAAAACATTCAGTACTTC. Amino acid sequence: CASSLEGLKNIQYF.